This T cell receptor beta chain appears in the sequencing data of a study of a mutant IDH1 vaccine in newly diagnosed glioma. Overall study: Eight vaccinations went to patients in weeks 1, 3, 5, 7, 11, 15, 19, 23. Vaccination followed radiotherapy alone by 4-6 weeks, or accompanied temozolomide cycles. Receipt of radiotherapy, temozolomide, or both preceded the study, and most received both.

Time point given: week 23, last vaccination. Every vaccination contained 300 ug of the mutant IDH1 20-mer peptide and was paired with topical imiquimod. A remark on this clone: What it binds is unknown.

Germline CDR1 MRHNA, CDR2 SNTAGT. The CDR3 length is 15 residues. The junction had 5 bases not matched to a gene; V was cut back by 8 bases and J by 4 bases. Sequenced by immunoSEQ multiplex PCR; TCRdb stores in-frame clones only, minus some. The table records tens of thousands of clones, more than 80% of them present only once. The source of this sequence is a woman between 50 and 59 years old with glioma. The material sequenced was PBMCs, taken from a glioma patient whose treatment included an IDH1 peptide vaccine. The V gene is TRBV6-4, the J gene TRBJ2-7; 16 bases line up with TRBD2. CDR3 sequence: CASVGTSGRGYEQYF. The DNA for the CDR3 is TGTGCCAGCGTGGGGACTAGCGGGAGGGGTTACGAGCAGTACTTC.